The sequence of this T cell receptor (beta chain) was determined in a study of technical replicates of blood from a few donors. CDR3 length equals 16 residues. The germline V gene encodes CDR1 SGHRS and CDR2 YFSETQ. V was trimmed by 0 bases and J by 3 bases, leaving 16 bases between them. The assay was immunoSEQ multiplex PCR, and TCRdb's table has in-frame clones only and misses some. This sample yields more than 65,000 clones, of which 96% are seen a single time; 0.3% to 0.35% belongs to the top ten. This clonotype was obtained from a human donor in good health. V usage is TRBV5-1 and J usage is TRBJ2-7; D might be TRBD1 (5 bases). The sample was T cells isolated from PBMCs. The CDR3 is CASSLGLSGSIYEQYF. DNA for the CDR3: TGCGCCAGCAGCTTGGGATTGTCAGGGTCAATCTACGAGCAGTACTTC.